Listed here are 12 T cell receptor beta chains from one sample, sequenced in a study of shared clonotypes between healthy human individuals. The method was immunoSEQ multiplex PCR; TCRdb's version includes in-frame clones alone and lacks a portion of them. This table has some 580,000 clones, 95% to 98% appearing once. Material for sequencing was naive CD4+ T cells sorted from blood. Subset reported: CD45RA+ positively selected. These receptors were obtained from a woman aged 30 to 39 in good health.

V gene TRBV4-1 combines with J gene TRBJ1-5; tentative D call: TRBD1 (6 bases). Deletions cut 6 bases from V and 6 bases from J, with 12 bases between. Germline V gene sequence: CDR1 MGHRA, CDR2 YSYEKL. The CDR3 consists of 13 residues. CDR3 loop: CASSDGTSQPQHF. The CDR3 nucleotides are TGCGCCAGCAGTGACGGGACAAGTCAGCCCCAGCATTTT.

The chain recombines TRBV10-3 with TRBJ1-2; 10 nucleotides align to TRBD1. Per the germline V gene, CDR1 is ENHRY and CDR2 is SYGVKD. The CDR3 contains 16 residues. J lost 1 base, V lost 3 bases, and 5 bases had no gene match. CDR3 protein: CAISERDRGGNYGYTF. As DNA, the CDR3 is TGTGCCATCAGTGAACGGGACAGGGGTGGTAACTATGGCTACACCTTC.

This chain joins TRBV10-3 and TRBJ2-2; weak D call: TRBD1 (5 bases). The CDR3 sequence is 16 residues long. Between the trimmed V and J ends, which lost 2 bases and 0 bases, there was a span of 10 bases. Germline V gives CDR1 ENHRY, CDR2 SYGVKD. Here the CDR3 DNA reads TGTGCCATCAGTGAGCAGGGCATCTCGAACACCGGGGAGCTGTTTTTT. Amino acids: CAISEQGISNTGELFF.

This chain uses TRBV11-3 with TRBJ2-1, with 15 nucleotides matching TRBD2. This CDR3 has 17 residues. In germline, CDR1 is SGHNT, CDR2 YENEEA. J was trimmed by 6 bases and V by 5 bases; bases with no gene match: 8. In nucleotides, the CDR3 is TGTGCCAGCAGCCCAGGGACTAGCGGGAGGCGTTTCAATGAGCAGTTCTTC. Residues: CASSPGTSGRRFNEQFF. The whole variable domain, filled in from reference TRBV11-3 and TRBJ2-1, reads EAGVVQSPRYKIIEKKQPVAFWCNPISGHNTLYWYLQNLGQGPELLIRYENEEAVDDSQLPKDRFSAERLKGVDSTLKIQPAELGDSAVYLCASSPGTSGRRFNEQFFGPGTRLTVL.

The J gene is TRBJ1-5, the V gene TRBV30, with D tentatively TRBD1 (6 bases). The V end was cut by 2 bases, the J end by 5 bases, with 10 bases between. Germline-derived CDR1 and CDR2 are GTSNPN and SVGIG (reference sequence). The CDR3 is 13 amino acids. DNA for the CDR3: TGTGCCTGGAGTCGGGGGGGGCATCAGCCCCAGCATTTT. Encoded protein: CAWSRGGHQPQHF.

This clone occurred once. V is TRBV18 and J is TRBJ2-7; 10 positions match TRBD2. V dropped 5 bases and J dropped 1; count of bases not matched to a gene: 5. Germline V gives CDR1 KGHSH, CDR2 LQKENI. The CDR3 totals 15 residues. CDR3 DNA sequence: TGTGCCAGCTCAGAGAGGACTAGCGGTTCCTACGAGCAGTACTTC. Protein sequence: CASSERTSGSYEQYF.

CDR3 residues: CASRRTGGDGYGYTF. The CDR3 coding sequence is TGTGCCAGCCGTCGGACAGGGGGCGACGGCTATGGCTACACCTTC. The chain has TRBV27 and TRBJ1-2; 11 nucleotides match TRBD1. V lost 8 bases, J lost 4 bases, and 9 bases stayed unmatched. CDR3 length: 15 amino acids. Germline lookup yields CDR1 MNHEY and CDR2 SMNVEV (reference sequence).

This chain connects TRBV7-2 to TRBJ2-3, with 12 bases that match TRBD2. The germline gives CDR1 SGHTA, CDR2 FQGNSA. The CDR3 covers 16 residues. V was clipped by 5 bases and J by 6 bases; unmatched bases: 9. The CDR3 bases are TGTGCCAGCAGCCTAAGACTAGCGGGAGCATCCGATACGCAGTATTTT. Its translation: CASSLRLAGASDTQYF.

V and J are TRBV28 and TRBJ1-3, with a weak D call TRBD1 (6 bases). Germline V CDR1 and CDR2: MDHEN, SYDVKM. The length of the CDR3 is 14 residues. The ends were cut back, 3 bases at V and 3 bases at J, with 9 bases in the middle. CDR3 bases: TGTGCCAGCAGTTTTCGGGGGCATGGAAACACCATATATTTT. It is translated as CASSFRGHGNTIYF. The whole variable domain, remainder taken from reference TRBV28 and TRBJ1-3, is DVKVTQSSRYLVKRTGEKVFLECVQDMDHENMFWYRQDPGLGLRLIYFSYDVKMKEKGDIPEGYSVSREKKERFSLILESASTNQTSMYLCASSFRGHGNTIYFGEGSWLTVV.

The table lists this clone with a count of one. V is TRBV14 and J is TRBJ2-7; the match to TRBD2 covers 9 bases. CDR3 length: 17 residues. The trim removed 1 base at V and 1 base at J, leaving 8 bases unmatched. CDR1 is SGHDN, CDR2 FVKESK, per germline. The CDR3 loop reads CASSQVNRLAASYEQYF. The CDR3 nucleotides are TGTGCCAGCAGCCAAGTAAACCGACTAGCGGCTTCCTACGAGCAGTACTTC.

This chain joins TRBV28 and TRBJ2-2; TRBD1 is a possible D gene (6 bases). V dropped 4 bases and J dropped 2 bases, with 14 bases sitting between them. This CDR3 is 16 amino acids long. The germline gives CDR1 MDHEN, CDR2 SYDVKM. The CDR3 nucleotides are TGTGCCAGCAGTTCTAATTGGGGGCAAAACACCGGGGAGCTGTTTTTT. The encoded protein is CASSSNWGQNTGELFF.

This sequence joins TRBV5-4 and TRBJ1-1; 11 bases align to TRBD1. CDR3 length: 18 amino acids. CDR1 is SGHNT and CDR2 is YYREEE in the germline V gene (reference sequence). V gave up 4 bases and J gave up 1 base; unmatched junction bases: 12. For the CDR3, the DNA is TGTGCCAGCAGCCACCCGACGGGGACAGGGGGAGGGAACACTGAAGCTTTCTTT. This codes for CASSHPTGTGGGNTEAFF.